Each of the 30 T cell receptor beta chains below was sequenced from the same sample in a study of T cell changes during pregnancy in multiple sclerosis. Method: immunoSEQ multiplex PCR; TCRdb's copy keeps in-frame clones and lacks some. In the table there are around 35,000 clones, 90% to 95% of which are singletons. The sample here was CD4+ T cells from peripheral blood mononuclear cells, taken after pregnancy. The origin of the receptors is a female donor with multiple sclerosis, enrolled in a pregnancy study.

This rearrangement joins TRBV20-1 to TRBJ1-1; 8 bases are a match to TRBD1. CDR3 size: 11 residues. CDR1 is DFQATT and CDR2 is SNEGSKA in the germline V gene (reference sequence). The CDR3 here is CSGRGLTEAFF. The DNA for the CDR3 is TGCAGCGGCAGGGGGCTGACTGAAGCTTTCTTT.

The rearrangement uses TRBV28 and TRBJ2-1; possible D gene TRBD1, 5 bases. The CDR3 loop spans 14 amino acids. Per the germline V gene, CDR1 is MDHEN and CDR2 is SYDVKM. Trimming left V 5 bases short and J 7 bases short, with 15 bases between. The CDR3 DNA sequence: TGTGCCAGCAGTCCACTACAGGTTCGGAATGAGCAGTTCTTC. This encodes CASSPLQVRNEQFF.

The rearrangement links TRBV5-1 to TRBJ2-5; 11 bases agree with TRBD2. Unmatched junction bases numbered 2, after V lost 0 bases and J lost 1 base. The CDR3 sequence is 16 residues long. Germline V gene lookup returns CDR1 SGHRS and CDR2 YFSETQ. The CDR3 is CASSLGGTSGQETQYF. The CDR3 DNA follows: TGCGCCAGCAGCTTGGGGGGGACTAGCGGCCAAGAGACCCAGTACTTC.

V gene TRBV5-4 combines with J gene TRBJ2-5; 9 bases agree with TRBD2. Per the germline V gene, CDR1 is SGHNT and CDR2 is YYREEE (reference sequence). The V gene end was trimmed by 0 bases and the J gene end by 3 bases; junction bases not matched to a gene: 9. CDR3 length: 17 amino acids. CDR3 nucleotides: TGTGCCAGCAGCTTGGCGGGGCTAGCGGGAAGAAAAGAGACCCAGTACTTC. Protein: CASSLAGLAGRKETQYF. The full variable domain, its missing parts supplied by reference TRBV5-4 and TRBJ2-5, is ETGVTQSPTHLIKTRGQQVTLRCSSQSGHNTVSWYQQALGQGPQFIFQYYREEENGRGNFPPRFSGLQFPNYSSELNVNALELDDSALYLCASSLAGLAGRKETQYFGPGTRLLVL.

V usage is TRBV10-3 and J usage is TRBJ2-1; D is possibly TRBD2 (6 bases). V was cut by 2 bases and J by 4 bases, with 24 bases left in between. There are 19 residues in the CDR3. Looked up from germline, CDR1 is ENHRY and CDR2 is SYGVKD. The CDR3 spells CAISEPRNLRSGWYNEQFF. The CDR3 bases are TGTGCCATCAGTGAGCCCCGAAATCTCCGCAGCGGGTGGTACAATGAGCAGTTCTTC.

The rearrangement uses TRBV7-2 and TRBJ2-5; TRBD2 agrees at 11 bases. This CDR3 has 18 amino acids. J lost 6 bases, V lost 1 base, and 13 bases had no gene match. Per the germline V gene, CDR1 is SGHTA and CDR2 is FQGNSA. The CDR3 reads CASSLETSGAPGGKTQYF. The DNA of the CDR3 is TGTGCCAGCAGCTTAGAGACTAGCGGGGCCCCGGGGGGGAAGACCCAGTACTTC.

The V gene is TRBV2, the J gene TRBJ2-7, with D tentatively TRBD2 (5 bases). CDR1 SNHLY and CDR2 FYNNEI come from the germline V gene. V was trimmed by 7 bases and J by 3 bases, leaving 10 bases between them. CDR3 size: 12 residues. The CDR3 is CASTLGLYEQYF. In DNA, the CDR3 is TGTGCCAGCACCCTAGGACTCTACGAGCAGTACTTC.

The DNA for the CDR3 is TGTGCCAGCAGCGTAGTGGGACTAGCCCAAGAGACCCAGTACTTC. It yields the protein CASSVVGLAQETQYF. This chain joins TRBV9 and TRBJ2-5; 9 nucleotides line up with TRBD2. V shed 0 bases and J 1 base; nucleotides not matched to a gene: 1. The CDR3 extends over 15 amino acids. Germline CDR1 SGDLS, CDR2 YYNGEE.

This chain joins TRBV6-6 and TRBJ1-2; 9 bases agree with TRBD1. Trimming took 4 bases from V and 5 from J; bases not matched to a gene: 8. The germline V gene encodes CDR1 MNHNY and CDR2 SVGAGI (reference sequence). This CDR3 has 15 residues. CDR3 coding DNA: TGTGCCAGCAGTTCCTCCGGACAGGGGTTTTATGGCTACACCTTC. Translating it yields CASSSSGQGFYGYTF.

The chain uses TRBV7-6 and TRBJ1-4; tentatively, D is TRBD1 (6 bases). V lost 5 bases and J 1 base, leaving 8 bases between the germline ends. Germline V gene sequence: CDR1 SGHVS, CDR2 FNYEAQ. The CDR3 totals 14 residues. CDR3: CASSRGGTNEKLFF. The CDR3 nucleotides read TGTGCCAGCAGCCGAGGGGGAACTAATGAAAAACTGTTTTTT.

This chain links TRBV2 with TRBJ1-5, with a tentative D call TRBD1 (6 bases). The CDR3 runs to 14 residues. The germline V gene encodes CDR1 SNHLY and CDR2 FYNNEI. Between the trimmed V and J ends, which lost 1 base and 5 bases, there was a span of 9 bases. CDR3 nucleotides: TGTGCCAGCAGTGAAGACAGGGTAGATCAGCCCCAGCATTTT. Its translation: CASSEDRVDQPQHF.

The chain joins TRBV2 to TRBJ2-2; a possible D gene is TRBD1 (6 bases). CDR3 length equals 14 residues. Germline CDR1 reads SNHLY; CDR2 reads FYNNEI. Trimming cost V 8 bases and J 3 bases, with 13 bases left between them. As DNA, the CDR3 is TGTGCCAGCTTCAGGGGAATTGACACCGGGGAGCTGTTTTTT. Its translation: CASFRGIDTGELFF.

The chain uses TRBV9 and TRBJ1-4; D is possibly TRBD1 (6 bases). Per germline, CDR1 SGDLS and CDR2 YYNGEE. With 0 bases removed from V and 7 bases from J, the gap between germline ends came to 10 bases. The CDR3 spans 14 residues. In DNA form, the CDR3 reads TGTGCCAGCAGCGTAGAACAGGGTACTGAAAAACTGTTTTTT. It encodes CASSVEQGTEKLFF.

The V and J genes are TRBV30 and TRBJ2-7, with 9 bases that match TRBD1. The CDR3 has 15 amino acids. Unmatched junction bases numbered 6, after V lost 3 bases and J lost 0 bases. The germline CDR1 and CDR2 sequences are GTSNPN and SVGIG (reference sequence). This chain's CDR3 is CAWSLGQGISYEQYF. The CDR3 DNA follows: TGTGCCTGGAGCCTCGGACAGGGGATCTCCTACGAGCAGTACTTC.

J is TRBJ2-2 and V is TRBV5-1; TRBD1 aligns across 9 bases. The CDR3 has 18 residues. Germline V CDR1 and CDR2: SGHRS, YFSETQ. Trimming at V came to 2 bases and at J to 9 bases, leaving 17 bases not matched to a gene. In DNA form, the CDR3 reads TGCGCCAGCAGCTTAGGGGGGACAGGGACCCTCATCGATCGGGAGCTGTTTTTT. It is translated as CASSLGGTGTLIDRELFF.

V and J are TRBV6-6 and TRBJ2-1; 12 bases match TRBD2. This CDR3 contains 15 residues. Germline values: CDR1 MNHNY, CDR2 SVGAGI (reference sequence). V was pared by 2 bases and J by 8 bases, with 4 bases of the junction left unmatched. The CDR3 nucleotides read TGTGCCAGCAGTTACCTAGCGGGAGGGCGGGATGAGCAGTTCTTC. Its protein product is CASSYLAGGRDEQFF.

J is TRBJ2-3 and V is TRBV5-5, with 7 positions matching TRBD1. Germline-derived CDR1 and CDR2 are SGHKS and YYEKEE (reference sequence). The trim removed 4 bases at V and 4 bases at J, leaving 6 bases unmatched. This CDR3 contains 14 residues. CDR3 sequence reads: CASSPDDRADTQYF. The DNA for the CDR3 is TGTGCCAGCAGCCCTGATGACAGGGCAGATACGCAGTATTTT.

CDR3 nucleotide sequence: TGTGCCAGCAGTGAAGGGCCCGTACCTTCAGGCATTCAGTACTTC. Its protein product is CASSEGPVPSGIQYF. The chain couples TRBV6-1 to TRBJ2-4; D unresolved. Trimming took 1 base from V and 9 from J, leaving 16 bases between them. Germline values: CDR1 MNHNS, CDR2 SASEGT. CDR3 length: 15 amino acids.

The J gene is TRBJ2-3, the V gene TRBV7-9; D unclear. Looked up from germline, CDR1 is SEHNR and CDR2 is FQNEAQ (reference sequence). This CDR3 is 13 amino acids long. With 4 bases removed from V and 2 bases from J, the gap between germline ends came to 7 bases. The CDR3 loop is CASSSAYTDTQYF. For the CDR3, the DNA is TGTGCCAGCAGCTCAGCCTACACAGATACGCAGTATTTT.

This clone has more than one count but fewer than ten. The chain recombines TRBV19 with TRBJ2-6; 9 bases fit TRBD2. V shed 9 bases and J 4 bases; nucleotides not matched to a gene: 7. CDR1 is LNHDA, CDR2 SQIVND, per germline (reference sequence). This CDR3 has 15 residues. The CDR3 is CASAGGGSGANVLTF. As DNA, the CDR3 is TGTGCCAGCGCGGGAGGGGGCTCAGGGGCCAACGTCCTGACTTTC.

V usage is TRBV5-1 and J usage is TRBJ2-7; 7 bases align to TRBD1. The V gene's germline CDR1 is SGHRS and CDR2 YFSETQ. The V and J ends lost 4 bases and 2 bases, in that order; junction bases with no gene match: 9. The CDR3 has 15 residues. The CDR3 DNA sequence: TGCGCCAGCAGCCAAGAGACAGGGTCCCCCTACGAGCAGTACTTC. It encodes CASSQETGSPYEQYF.

This chain joins TRBV25-1 and TRBJ2-7; TRBD1 aligns across 10 bases. There are 14 residues in the CDR3. CDR1 is MGHDK and CDR2 is SYGVNS in the germline V gene. Trimming cost V 4 bases and J 7 bases; bases outside gene matches: 7. The CDR3 sequence is CASSARTGGLEQYF. CDR3 sequence (DNA): TGTGCCAGCAGTGCGCGGACAGGGGGTCTTGAGCAGTACTTC.

The V call is TRBV27, the J call TRBJ1-5, with D possibly being TRBD1 (5 bases). Trimming removed 2 bases from V and 5 bases from J, with 13 bases in between. The V gene's germline CDR1 is MNHEY and CDR2 SMNVEV (reference sequence). CDR3 length: 15 residues. CDR3 protein: CASSLVGQLDQPQHF. For the CDR3, the DNA is TGTGCCAGCAGTTTAGTGGGGCAGCTGGATCAGCCCCAGCATTTT.

This chain joins TRBV15 and TRBJ2-5; possibly TRBD2 for D (5 bases). Germline assignment: CDR1 LNHNV and CDR2 YYDKDF (reference sequence). Trimming cost V 2 bases and J 4 bases, with 14 bases left between them. The CDR3 consists of 15 residues. The DNA of the CDR3 is TGTGCCACCAGCAGATCTCTGGAGGTAGGAGAGACCCAGTACTTC. Protein: CATSRSLEVGETQYF.

This chain's CDR3 is CASSLQEQPQHF. In DNA form, the CDR3 reads TGTGCCAGCAGCTTACAAGAGCAGCCCCAGCATTTT. The rearrangement links TRBV7-2 to TRBJ1-5; no firm D call. The CDR3 covers 12 residues. Germline V lookup: CDR1 SGHTA, CDR2 FQGNSA. The ends were cut back, 2 bases at V and 7 bases at J, with 6 bases in the middle.

V usage is TRBV6-1 and J usage is TRBJ1-5; a weak D match, TRBD1 (6 bases). The CDR3 contains 14 residues. The germline CDR1 and CDR2 sequences are MNHNS and SASEGT. V shed 2 bases and J shed 6 bases, with 11 bases lying between them. CDR3 in DNA: TGTGCCAGCAGTGAACACAGGGTTCGTCAGCCCCAGCATTTT. Its protein is CASSEHRVRQPQHF.

The chain combines TRBV4-3 with TRBJ1-4, with 11 bases matching TRBD1. CDR1 is LGHNA, CDR2 YSLEER, per germline. The CDR3 extends over 17 amino acids. J gave up 7 bases and V 0 bases, and 7 bases lay outside the gene matches. The CDR3 is CASSQELPGTGGEKLFF. The CDR3 DNA is TGCGCCAGCAGCCAAGAATTGCCCGGGACAGGGGGTGAAAAACTGTTTTTT.

The genes are TRBV18 and TRBJ1-1; D is ambiguous. The CDR3 length is 11 residues. V was clipped by 3 bases and J by 6 bases, with 5 bases between them. Germline V gene sequence: CDR1 KGHSH, CDR2 LQKENI. CDR3 in DNA: TGTGCCAGCTCACCCCAATCTGAAGCTTTCTTT. Protein sequence: CASSPQSEAFF.

The genes are TRBV5-8 and TRBJ2-1, with 8 bases identical to TRBD2. Unmatched junction bases numbered 8, after V lost 6 bases and J lost 0 bases. Germline V CDR1 and CDR2: SGHTS, YDEGEE. The length of the CDR3 is 16 residues. CDR3 in DNA: TGTGCCAGCACCGAGCGGGGGCGAAGCTCCTACAATGAGCAGTTCTTC. Protein sequence: CASTERGRSSYNEQFF.

This chain connects TRBV10-2 to TRBJ1-1, with D uncertain. V dropped 6 bases and J dropped 0 bases, with 8 bases sitting between them. Germline assignment: CDR1 WSHSY and CDR2 SAAADI. This CDR3 spans 13 amino acids. CDR3 DNA: TGCGCCAGCAGGAATGACTTGAACACTGAAGCTTTCTTT. Protein product: CASRNDLNTEAFF.